The present entry profiles one T cell receptor beta chain with its context. Trimming cost V 7 bases and J 3 bases, with 19 bases left between them. Germline lookup yields CDR1 SNHLY and CDR2 FYNNEI. The CDR3 covers 16 residues. Authors' analysis steps: The assay estimated nucleated cells by amplifying reference gene primers. Profiled with immunoSEQ multiplex PCR; TCRdb holds only in-frame clones, not every one. V, J and clone size are taken as reported in that table, and D and trimming were inferred from the DNA itself. The data show 200,000 to 250,000 clones, roughly nine tenths seen once. Seattle participants joined during active infection and were tracked over time. The sample is drawn from a study of blood T cell repertoires in COVID-19. About the research overall: Italy, Spain and the United States were the sources of the convalescent and acute COVID-19 samples. From T cells, B-cell-depleted T cells, or PBMCs came the material, which was cDNA or gDNA.

The source is a woman aged 45-65 years with COVID-19, enrolled during active disease. V gene TRBV2 combines with J gene TRBJ2-1; maybe TRBD1 (6 bases). The sample was peripheral blood. The CDR3 protein is CASKPRGMIGYNEQFF. DNA of the CDR3: TGTGCCAGCAAACCTAGGGGGATGATTGGCTACAATGAGCAGTTCTTC. The full variable domain, rest sourced from reference TRBV2 and TRBJ2-1, is EPEVTQTPSHQVTQMGQEVILRCVPISNHLYFYWYRQILGQKVEFLVSFYNNEISEKSEIFDDQFSVERPDGSNFTLKIRSTKLEDSAMYFCASKPRGMIGYNEQFFGPGTRLTVL.